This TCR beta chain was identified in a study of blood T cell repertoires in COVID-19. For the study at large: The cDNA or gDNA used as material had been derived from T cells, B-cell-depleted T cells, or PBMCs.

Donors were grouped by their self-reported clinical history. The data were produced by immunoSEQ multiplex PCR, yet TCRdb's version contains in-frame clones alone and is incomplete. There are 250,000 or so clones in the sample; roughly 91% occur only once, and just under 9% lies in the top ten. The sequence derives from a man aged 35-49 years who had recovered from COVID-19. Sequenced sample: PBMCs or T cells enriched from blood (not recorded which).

The CDR3 DNA follows: TGTGCCAGCAGCCGACTGGCGAGGGCTGACACCGGGGAGCTGTTTTTT. It yields the protein CASSRLARADTGELFF. This rearrangement joins TRBV7-8 to TRBJ2-2; TRBD2 might be the D (5 bases). This CDR3 has 16 amino acids. V was pared by 5 bases and J by 3 bases, with 16 bases between. CDR1 and CDR2 (germline): SGHVS, FQNEAQ.